These T cell receptor beta chains were read from a single sample in a study of blood T cell repertoires in COVID-19. The protocol was immunoSEQ multiplex PCR, while the TCRdb copy is restricted to in-frame clones and leaves out a portion. The table lists 280,000 or so clones, approximately 81% of them singletons. The sample was PBMCs or T cells enriched from blood (not recorded which). These receptors all come from a woman aged 50 to 60 who had recovered from COVID-19. CDR3s include the opening cysteine and the closing phenylalanine or tryptophan. The D gene is left open where the match is weak. Rows may omit the clone size; those that give it use once, few, many or a size class.

>TRBD1|TRBJ1-5|TRBV9|.
TGTGCCAGCAGCTCCGGACAGGGTACTTATCAGCCCCAGCATTTT
CASSSGQGTYQPQHF
>.|TRBJ2-7|TRBV3-1/TRBV3-2|few
TGTGCCAGCAGCCAAGCCAGGCTACGAGAGCAGTACTTC
CASSQARLREQYF
>.|TRBJ2-1|TRBV7-3|.
TGTGCCAGCAGCCCTACGCCAGGGGTCGCCTCCGATGAGCAGTTCTTC
CASSPTPGVASDEQFF
>.|TRBJ2-7|TRBV7-8|.
TGTGCCAGCAGCTTGCAGGTTAACTACGAGCAGTACTTC
CASSLQVNYEQYF
>.|TRBJ1-2|TRBV11-2|.
TGTGCCAGCAGCTTAAGGATCTCAGGGCTCCCCTATGGCTACACCTTC
CASSLRISGLPYGYTF
>.|TRBJ1-1|TRBV5-1|.
TGCGCCAGCAGCTTGAATGGGGGGGACTTAACTGAAGCTTTCTTT
CASSLNGGDLTEAFF
>TRBD1|TRBJ1-5|TRBV7-9|.
TGTGCCAGCAGCTTAGGGACAGGGGGCGATCAGCCCCAGCATTTT
CASSLGTGGDQPQHF
>.|TRBJ2-5|TRBV2|.
TGTGCCAGCAGTGAAGTTTCGGAGACCCAGTACTTC
CASSEVSETQYF
>TRBD1|TRBJ1-1|TRBV6-4|once
TGTGCCAGCAGGCCTCCTCAAGACAGGGGGACACACCTTGAAGCTTTCTTT
CASRPPQDRGTHLEAFF
>TRBD2|TRBJ2-7|TRBV18|.
TGTGCCAGCTCACCACCGATCTGGGAGCGGGAGACTGTTTACGAGCAGTACTTC
CASSPPIWERETVYEQYF